This T cell receptor (beta chain) was captured in a study of blood T cells in healthy people across ages. Unmatched junction bases numbered 3, after V lost 7 bases and J lost 8 bases. This CDR3 is built from 10 residues. Germline CDR1 SQVTM, CDR2 ANQGSEA. Then a second PCR, running about 6 to 12 cycles, was carried out with a sample-barcoded 5' primer and a J-beta primer mix. From the 5' RACE reads, TCRdb called clonotypes with MiXCR, one entry per CDR3 protein. Among about 1,500,000 distinct CDR3 sequences listed, about 28% were seen once. The chain combines TRBV29-1 with TRBJ1-2, with 8 bases that match TRBD1. The source material was blood. The TCR originated in a woman in her twenties or thirties in good health. The DNA of the CDR3 is TGCAGCGCGGACAGGGAAGGCTACACCTTC. Amino acids: CSADREGYTF.